The 18 T cell receptor beta chains in this list originate from one sample, sequenced in a study of STAT5B mutations in CD4+ large granular lymphocyte leukemia. This table comes from immunoSEQ multiplex PCR, and its TCRdb copy is limited to in-frame clones, with some not included. The sample holds approximately 40,000 clones, about 88% seen once. The material sequenced was CD4+ T cells from blood buffy coats. These receptors all come from a human donor in good health.

This chain joins TRBV6-6 and TRBJ1-5; D is ambiguous. CDR3 size: 13 residues. V was trimmed by 5 bases and J by 4 bases, leaving 9 bases between them. CDR1 and CDR2 from the germline V gene are MNHNY and SVGAGI (reference sequence). The CDR3 bases are TGTGCCAGCAGTGCCCGGGGTAATCAGCCCCAGCATTTT. As protein: CASSARGNQPQHF.

This clone came up a few times. The rearrangement uses TRBV5-4 and TRBJ1-2; 8 bases agree with TRBD1. V dropped 0 bases and J dropped 1; count of bases not matched to a gene: 2. This CDR3 is 15 amino acids long. Germline lookup yields CDR1 SGHNT and CDR2 YYREEE (reference sequence). CDR3 in DNA: TGTGCCAGCAGCTTGGACAGGGGGAATAACTATGGCTACACCTTC. It specifies CASSLDRGNNYGYTF. Full variable domain (missing parts from reference TRBV5-4 and TRBJ1-2): ETGVTQSPTHLIKTRGQQVTLRCSSQSGHNTVSWYQQALGQGPQFIFQYYREEENGRGNFPPRFSGLQFPNYSSELNVNALELDDSALYLCASSLDRGNNYGYTFGSGTRLTVV.

CDR3: CASSESRGSYQPQHF. CDR3 in DNA: TGTGCCAGCAGTGAGAGCAGGGGATCGTATCAGCCCCAGCATTTT. The rearrangement uses TRBV2 and TRBJ1-5; tentative D call: TRBD1 (6 bases). CDR1 SNHLY and CDR2 FYNNEI come from the germline V gene. The CDR3 totals 15 residues. V lost 3 bases to trimming and J lost 5 bases, with 14 bases between them.

The V call is TRBV19, the J call TRBJ1-5; maybe TRBD1 (5 bases). The CDR3 is made up of 16 amino acids. CDR1 and CDR2 (germline): LNHDA, SQIVND (reference sequence). Trimming stripped 3 bases from V and 3 bases from J, with 15 bases between. CDR3 sequence: CASSMGPPGNNQPQHF. DNA of the CDR3: TGTGCCAGTAGTATGGGCCCCCCAGGGAACAATCAGCCCCAGCATTTT.

The chain uses TRBV6-5 and TRBJ2-1; D is possibly TRBD1 (6 bases). V lost 4 bases to trimming and J lost 6 bases, with 16 bases between them. The CDR3 sequence is 15 residues long. Germline values: CDR1 MNHEY, CDR2 SVGAGI. CDR3 nucleotide sequence: TGTGCCAGCAGTTTGACAGGATCTTCGGTCAATGAGCAGTTCTTC. It is translated as CASSLTGSSVNEQFF.

There are a few counts of this clone. V and J are TRBV13 and TRBJ2-7, with unresolved D. V was pared by 3 bases and J by 1 base, with 7 bases between. This CDR3 is 13 amino acids long. CDR1 and CDR2 from the germline V gene are PRHDT and FYEKMQ (reference sequence). In nucleotides, the CDR3 is TGTGCCAGCAGCTTCGGTAGATCCTACGAGCAGTACTTC. Protein sequence: CASSFGRSYEQYF.

V and J are TRBV19 and TRBJ1-5; TRBD1 is a possible D gene (5 bases). The germline gives CDR1 LNHDA, CDR2 SQIVND (reference sequence). CDR3 length: 15 residues. Trimming pared 1 base from V and 6 bases from J, leaving 13 bases between. CDR3 coding DNA: TGTGCCAGTAGTATAGGTCTCAGGGAGGGTCAGCCCCAGCATTTT. It is translated as CASSIGLREGQPQHF. The full variable domain, its missing parts supplied by reference TRBV19 and TRBJ1-5, is DGGITQSPKYLFRKEGQNVTLSCEQNLNHDAMYWYRQDPGQGLRLIYYSQIVNDFQKGDIAEGYSVSREKKESFPLTVTSAQKNPTAFYLCASSIGLREGQPQHFGDGTRLSIL.

The chain links TRBV29-1 to TRBJ1-1, with 9 bases identical to TRBD1. The CDR3 sequence is 13 residues long. Germline CDR1 and CDR2: SQVTM and ANQGSEA. After removal of 7 bases from V and 1 base from J, the junction contained 4 bases not matched to a gene. The CDR3 is CSGTGAQNTEAFF. The CDR3 DNA is TGCAGCGGGACAGGGGCCCAGAACACTGAAGCTTTCTTT. The entire variable domain, with the rest obtained from reference TRBV29-1 and TRBJ1-1, is as follows: SAVISQKPSRDICQRGTSLTIQCQVDSQVTMMFWYRQQPGQSLTLIATANQGSEATYESGFVIDKFPISRPNLTFSTLTVSNMSPEDSSIYLCSGTGAQNTEAFFGQGTRLTVV.

V and J are TRBV28 and TRBJ2-1, with 12 bases aligning to TRBD2. Germline CDR1 reads MDHEN; CDR2 reads SYDVKM. Trimming at V came to 6 bases and at J to 5 bases, leaving 5 bases not matched to a gene. The CDR3 runs 15 residues. CDR3 DNA sequence: TGTGCCAGCAGGCTACTAGCGGGGGGCCACAATGAGCAGTTCTTC. Its protein product is CASRLLAGGHNEQFF.

This clone was detected once. The chain combines TRBV10-3 with TRBJ2-5, with 9 bases fitting TRBD1. The V gene's germline CDR1 is ENHRY and CDR2 SYGVKD. J gave up 3 bases and V 9 bases, and 2 bases lay outside the gene matches. The CDR3 is made up of 12 amino acids. The CDR3 nucleotides read TGTGCCATAGGGGACAGGGAAGAGACCCAGTACTTC. It codes for CAIGDREETQYF.

The rearrangement links TRBV9 to TRBJ1-2; 7 positions match TRBD1. V trimming: 0 bases; J trimming: 1 base; junction bases outside the gene matches: 6. The CDR3 contains 16 residues. Germline V CDR1 and CDR2: SGDLS, YYNGEE. The chain's CDR3 is CASSVAPGQFNYGYTF. As DNA, the CDR3 is TGTGCCAGCAGCGTAGCCCCGGGACAGTTTAACTATGGCTACACCTTC.

The chain recombines TRBV7-2 with TRBJ2-3, with TRBD2 identical over 14 bases. V shed 3 bases and J 5 bases; nucleotides not matched to a gene: 1. The CDR3 has 15 amino acids. From germline, CDR1 is SGHTA and CDR2 FQGNSA. The CDR3 bases are TGTGCCAGCAGCTTGACTAGCGGGGGGGGAGATACGCAGTATTTT. Residues: CASSLTSGGGDTQYF.

The V call is TRBV7-2, the J call TRBJ2-7; TRBD1 is a possible D gene (5 bases). This CDR3 is 15 amino acids long. Germline lookup yields CDR1 SGHTA and CDR2 FQGNSA. The V end lost 5 bases, the J end lost 3 bases, and 17 bases lay between the germline ends. Here the CDR3 reads CASSPVDSSYYEQYF. CDR3 coding DNA: TGTGCCAGCAGCCCTGTCGACAGCTCCTACTACGAGCAGTACTTC.

The chain uses TRBV7-9 and TRBJ2-7; D is uncertain. This CDR3 has 10 amino acids. CDR1 is SEHNR, CDR2 FQNEAQ, per germline (reference sequence). Trimming took 5 bases from V and 2 from J, leaving 1 base between them. DNA for the CDR3: TGTGCCAGCAGCCCCTACGAGCAGTACTTC. Translated: CASSPYEQYF.

Only one count was recorded for this clone. V gene TRBV18 combines with J gene TRBJ2-5, with D perhaps TRBD2 (5 bases). Trimming removed 3 bases from V and 3 bases from J, with 11 bases in between. The CDR3 extends over 14 amino acids. Germline V gene data show CDR1 as KGHSH and CDR2 as LQKENI. The CDR3 nucleotides are TGTGCCAGCTCACCGAGGGCAGGAGAAGAGACCCAGTACTTC. This codes for CASSPRAGEETQYF.

The chain combines TRBV19 with TRBJ1-5, with a weak D call TRBD1 (5 bases). V lost 3 bases and J 3 bases, leaving 9 bases between the germline ends. Germline-derived CDR1 and CDR2 are LNHDA and SQIVND (reference sequence). This CDR3 has 14 amino acids. In DNA form, the CDR3 reads TGTGCCAGTAGTATGGGGGGGACCAATCAGCCCCAGCATTTT. Protein product: CASSMGGTNQPQHF.

CDR3 region: CASSLGWTGEEKLFF. CDR3 bases: TGCGCCAGCAGCTTGGGGTGGACGGGGGAAGAAAAACTGTTTTTT. The V call is TRBV5-1, the J call TRBJ1-4; D possibly corresponds to TRBD1 (5 bases). Germline V lookup: CDR1 SGHRS, CDR2 YFSETQ. The CDR3 is 15 residues long. Trimming removed 0 bases at V and 8 bases at J, with 14 bases between.

The chain recombines TRBV9 with TRBJ1-1; TRBD1 agrees at 8 bases. Trimming took 4 bases from V and 5 from J; bases not matched to a gene: 4. Germline V gene sequence: CDR1 SGDLS, CDR2 YYNGEE. This CDR3 spans 13 amino acids. This CDR3 reads CASSRTGNTEAFF. The CDR3 nucleotides are TGTGCCAGCAGCCGGACAGGGAATACTGAAGCTTTCTTT.